These T cell receptor beta chains were read from a single sample in a study of T cells after yellow fever vaccination. TCRdb re-called the 5' RACE reads through MiXCR, storing one row per CDR3 protein. The sample carries nearly 300,000 distinct CDR3 sequences, 8.5% to 10% recorded once. Specimen: CD4+ T cells sorted from PBMCs, collected 5 days after the yellow fever booster vaccination. The source of these receptors is a man aged 18 to 30 who received the YFV17D yellow fever vaccine. CDR3s include the opening cysteine and the closing phenylalanine or tryptophan. The D gene is left open where the match is weak. Clone size is not always given. Where it is, it says once, few, many or a class for expanded clones.

d_gene	v_gene	len	j_gene	abundance	CDR3nt	CDR3aa
-	TRBV12-3/TRBV12-4	13	TRBJ1-2	many	TGTGCCAGCAGTGATACAGGGAACTATGGCTACACCTTC	CASSDTGNYGYTF
-	TRBV20-1	16	TRBJ2-5	few	TGCAGTGCTAGAGTGTGGAGGGGGGCTGTCCCAGAGACCCAGTACTTC	CSARVWRGAVPETQYF
TRBD1	TRBV5-1	14	TRBJ2-5	few	TGCGCCAGCAGCCTCGCCGGACAGGGGAAGACCCAGTACTTC	CASSLAGQGKTQYF
-	TRBV5-1	17	TRBJ2-5	-	TGCGCCAGCAGCTACTCGGGTTTGCTCACGTACCAAGAGACCCAGTACTTC	CASSYSGLLTYQETQYF
-	TRBV12-3/TRBV12-4	12	TRBJ2-4	few	TGTGCCAGCAGTTTAGTGGGAAACATTCAGTACTTC	CASSLVGNIQYF
TRBD2	TRBV3-1	16	TRBJ2-1	-	TGTGCCAGCAGCCAAGGTCTAGCGGGGACCCACAATGAGCAGTTCTTC	CASSQGLAGTHNEQFF
-	TRBV5-1	12	TRBJ2-3	few	TGCGCCAGCGCGCGCGGGCCAGATACGCAGTATTTT	CASARGPDTQYF
-	TRBV6-5	14	TRBJ2-3	-	TGTGCCAGCAGTTCAGGGACACCCCTCAGCACGCAGTATTTT	CASSSGTPLSTQYF
-	TRBV5-1	11	TRBJ2-1	-	TGCGCCAGCAGCTTTGGCACAGAGCAGTTCTTC	CASSFGTEQFF
-	TRBV5-1	13	TRBJ2-1	many	TGCGCCAGCAGCTTGGTGTTGGGGGATGAGCAGTTCTTC	CASSLVLGDEQFF
-	TRBV7-9	14	TRBJ1-6	few	TGTGCCAGCAGCTTTTTACAGTCGAATTCACCCCTCCACTTT	CASSFLQSNSPLHF
-	TRBV6-1	13	TRBJ1-2	-	TGTGCCAGCATTCCGGGACGGATCCCTGGCTACACCTTC	CASIPGRIPGYTF
TRBD1	TRBV5-6	15	TRBJ1-2	-	TGTGCCAGCAGCTTCCTGGACAGGCCTAACTATGGCTACACCTTC	CASSFLDRPNYGYTF
-	TRBV12-3/TRBV12-4	17	TRBJ2-7	many	TGTGCCAGCAGCTCAATTACCGGGACATACTACACCTACGAGCAGTACTTC	CASSSITGTYYTYEQYF
-	TRBV5-8	15	TRBJ1-2	few	TGTGCCAGCTCTGGTGGGACTGACTATAAGGATGGCTACACCTTC	CASSGGTDYKDGYTF
-	TRBV12-3/TRBV12-4	14	TRBJ2-7	-	TGTGCCAGCAGTCCTCCGGGGACTCCACGCGAGCAGTACTTC	CASSPPGTPREQYF
TRBD1	TRBV6-2/TRBV6-3	14	TRBJ2-3	many	TGTGCCATGCAGGACAGGGAATACACAGATACGCAGTATTTT	CAMQDREYTDTQYF
-	TRBV6-6	13	TRBJ2-7	few	TGTGCCAGCAGTCCCGATCACGACTACGAGCAGTACTTC	CASSPDHDYEQYF
-	TRBV3-1	15	TRBJ2-7	few	TGTGCCAGCAGCCAAGATCGGAACGGACTCTACGAGCAGTACTTC	CASSQDRNGLYEQYF
-	TRBV6-4	16	TRBJ1-5	-	TGTGCCAGCACCGTGACGGACGGGAGTGGCAATCAGCCCCAGCATTTT	CASTVTDGSGNQPQHF
TRBD1	TRBV29-1	14	TRBJ1-1	many	TGCAGCGTACCCCGGACAGGAACTAACACTGAAGCTTTCTTT	CSVPRTGTNTEAFF
-	TRBV7-3	13	TRBJ2-3	-	TGTGCCAGCAGCTTAACGTGGGCAGATACGCAGTATTTT	CASSLTWADTQYF
-	TRBV7-9	16	TRBJ1-4	-	TGTGCCAGCAGCTTAAGTCCTTTCGGTCCTAATGAAAAACTGTTTTTT	CASSLSPFGPNEKLFF
TRBD1	TRBV16	15	TRBJ2-7	-	TGTGCCAGCAGCCAAATGGGACAGGGAGAAGGCGAGCAGTACTTC	CASSQMGQGEGEQYF
TRBD1	TRBV10-3	15	TRBJ2-1	-	TGTGCCATCAGAAGGACAGGGGGCGCGTACAATGAGCAGTTCTTC	CAIRRTGGAYNEQFF
-	TRBV20-1	14	TRBJ1-5	few	TGCAGTGCTAGAGTTGGGGGCCCCCGACAGCCCCAGCATTTT	CSARVGGPRQPQHF
-	TRBV7-6	13	TRBJ2-1	-	TGTGCCAGCAGCTTAGGTCCCGCCCCTGGGGAGTTCTTC	CASSLGPAPGEFF
-	TRBV6-2/TRBV6-3	13	TRBJ1-2	-	TGTGCCAGTCGCGGCGGGGCAAACTATGGCTACACCTTC	CASRGGANYGYTF
-	TRBV5-5	14	TRBJ2-2	few	TGTGCCAGCAGCTTTCCAGGGAACACCGGGGAGCTGTTTTTT	CASSFPGNTGELFF
TRBD1	TRBV12-3/TRBV12-4	16	TRBJ2-7	-	TGTGCCAGCAGTTTAGGGGGACAGGGGGCTTTCGACGAGCAGTACTTC	CASSLGGQGAFDEQYF
-	TRBV3-2	17	TRBJ2-3	few	TGTGCCAGCAGCCCACGGGGACAGGGCTATTGCGCAGATACGCAGTATTTT	CASSPRGQGYCADTQYF
TRBD1	TRBV12-3/TRBV12-4	14	TRBJ1-5	many	TGTGCCAGCAGTCCCATCGACAGGGATCAGCCCCAGCATTTT	CASSPIDRDQPQHF
TRBD2	TRBV29-1	13	TRBJ2-1	-	TGCAGCGCTTTAGCGGGGGGATGGAATGAGCAGTTCTTC	CSALAGGWNEQFF
TRBD2	TRBV18	16	TRBJ2-3	-	TGTGCCAGCTCACCACGTATCCAGCGGGACACAGATACGCAGTATTTT	CASSPRIQRDTDTQYF
-	TRBV28	13	TRBJ2-1	few	TGTGCCAGCAGTTTAGAGGCGTTGAGGGAGCAGTTCTTC	CASSLEALREQFF
-	TRBV18	14	TRBJ1-5	few	TGTGCCAGCTCATCAGGACCGGGCAATCAGCCCCAGCATTTT	CASSSGPGNQPQHF
-	TRBV7-2	19	TRBJ1-6	-	TGTGCCAGCAGCTTTAGGGTAGGGGTATCGGCCTCCTATAATTCACCCCTCCACTTT	CASSFRVGVSASYNSPLHF
-	TRBV7-2	15	TRBJ2-3	-	TGTGCCAGCAGCCGATGGGGGGGCGACACAGATACGCAGTATTTT	CASSRWGGDTDTQYF
-	TRBV11-2	13	TRBJ2-1	-	TGTGCCAGCGGATTGTCTGGACTTGGGGAGCAGCTCTTC	CASGLSGLGEQLF
-	TRBV12-3/TRBV12-4	14	TRBJ2-7	-	TGTGCCAGCAGTTTAGCCGACCCCGAGGACGAGCAGTACTTC	CASSLADPEDEQYF
-	TRBV12-3/TRBV12-4	13	TRBJ1-2	few	TGTGCCAGCAGTTTGTGGGGCAGCTATGGCTACACCTTC	CASSLWGSYGYTF
-	TRBV2	13	TRBJ1-4	-	TGTGCCAGCAGTGGATCTATTAATGAAAAACTGTTTTTT	CASSGSINEKLFF
TRBD1	TRBV7-2	16	TRBJ1-2	-	TGTGCCAGCAGCCCCGGCCTCAGGGGGCGCGTCTATGGCTACACCTTC	CASSPGLRGRVYGYTF
-	TRBV12-3/TRBV12-4	15	TRBJ2-7	-	TGTGCCAGCAGCCCCCCGGATCGGTGGTCCTACGAGCAGTACTTC	CASSPPDRWSYEQYF
-	TRBV5-1	15	TRBJ1-1	-	TGCGCCAGCAGCTGGGGGGAGTGGGGTGTCGCTGAAGCTTTCTTT	CASSWGEWGVAEAFF